The 11 T cell receptor beta chains below were found in one sample sequenced in a study of T cell responses to AZD1222 COVID-19 vaccine. The method was immunoSEQ multiplex PCR; TCRdb's version includes in-frame clones alone and lacks a portion of them. The data show some 110,000 clones, with 70% to 90% seen just once and 3.5% to 5% held by the top ten. This specimen consisted of peripheral blood, obtained on day 0 of MenACWY control vaccination. These receptors all stem from an adult in good health.

In its sample, this clone was seen once. CDR3 in DNA: TGTGCCAGTGGACCCCGGGGACAGCAATTAATAGCCAAAAACATTCAGTACTTC. It encodes CASGPRGQQLIAKNIQYF. J is TRBJ2-4 and V is TRBV19, with 7 bases identical to TRBD1. V was clipped by 8 bases and J by 0 bases; unmatched bases: 16. This CDR3 is built from 18 residues. Germline assignment: CDR1 LNHDA and CDR2 SQIVND (reference sequence).

With regard to this clone: The sample contains more than one DNA sequence encoding this CDR3. The rearrangement joins TRBV7-3 to TRBJ1-1; tentatively, D is TRBD1 (6 bases). The CDR3 is 17 residues long. Trimming took 5 bases from V and 4 from J, leaving 23 bases between them. The germline V gene encodes CDR1 SGHTA and CDR2 FQGTGA. CDR3 amino acids: CASSPGAPGASSTEAFF. DNA for the CDR3: TGTGCCAGCAGCCCCGGCGCGCCAGGGGCCTCGAGCACTGAAGCTTTCTTT.

The chain employs TRBV7-2 and TRBJ2-1; TRBD1 is a possible D gene (6 bases). There are 19 residues in the CDR3. V was shortened by 6 bases and J by 9 bases, with 33 bases between the two germline ends. Looked up from germline, CDR1 is SGHTA and CDR2 is FQGNSA. The chain's CDR3 is CASSSPWGVRDTSFVEQFF. The CDR3 DNA sequence: TGTGCCAGCAGTTCCCCTTGGGGTGTACGGGACACCTCCTTTGTTGAGCAGTTCTTC.

This clone was seen once. The chain carries TRBV27 and TRBJ1-1, with D possibly being TRBD1 (5 bases). V was cut by 1 base and J by 11 bases, with 23 bases left in between. The germline gives CDR1 MNHEY, CDR2 SMNVEV (reference sequence). The CDR3 is 16 residues long. DNA of the CDR3: TGTGCCAGCAGTTTATATGGGTCCGCGGGGCTGAGGTATGCTTTCTTT. Translating gives CASSLYGSAGLRYAFF.

The chain recombines TRBV7-6 with TRBJ2-1, with 8 bases lining up with TRBD2. Germline assignment: CDR1 SGHVS and CDR2 FNYEAQ. CDR3 length equals 12 residues. V lost 8 bases and J lost 9; bases outside the gene matches: 6. This chain's CDR3 is CASGHGGVEQFF. Here the CDR3 DNA reads TGTGCCAGCGGACACGGGGGGGTTGAGCAGTTCTTC.

The chain joins TRBV19 to TRBJ1-5, with 8 bases matching TRBD1. Germline V gives CDR1 LNHDA, CDR2 SQIVND (reference sequence). This CDR3 is 16 amino acids long. With V trimmed by 0 bases and J by 4 bases, 5 bases remained unmatched. This CDR3 is CASSIDPQGANQPQHF. CDR3 nucleotide sequence: TGTGCCAGTAGTATAGATCCTCAGGGGGCGAATCAGCCCCAGCATTTT.

This clone was found a few times. Other nucleotide sequences in the sample specify the same CDR3. The J gene is TRBJ2-7, the V gene TRBV19; D possibly corresponds to TRBD2 (5 bases). Between the trimmed V and J ends, which lost 3 bases and 3 bases, there was a span of 9 bases. The CDR3 covers 13 residues. CDR1 is LNHDA, CDR2 SQIVND, per germline (reference sequence). CDR3 in DNA: TGTGCCAGTAGTATCGGTCGGGACTACGAGCAGTACTTC. Amino acids: CASSIGRDYEQYF.

The chain has TRBV28 and TRBJ1-2; TRBD1 is a possible D gene (5 bases). The CDR3 covers 14 residues. Deletions cut 6 bases from V and 2 bases from J, with 13 bases between. CDR1 and CDR2 (germline): MDHEN, SYDVKM. CDR3 nucleotides: TGTGCCAGCAGCTCCCCGACAGAAAACTATGGCTACACCTTC. This gives the protein CASSSPTENYGYTF.

The CDR3 sequence is CASSRTGANEKLFF. The CDR3 nucleotides read TGTGCCAGCTCACGGACAGGGGCTAATGAAAAACTGTTTTTT. The chain couples TRBV18 to TRBJ1-4, with 9 bases fitting TRBD1. This CDR3 is 14 amino acids long. Germline-derived CDR1 and CDR2 are KGHSH and LQKENI. Trimming at V came to 4 bases and at J to 3 bases, leaving 0 bases not matched to a gene.

V usage is TRBV7-8 and J usage is TRBJ2-3, with D perhaps TRBD1 (5 bases). Germline loops: CDR1 SGHVS, CDR2 FQNEAQ. CDR3 length equals 15 residues. V was trimmed by 3 bases and J by 0 bases, leaving 10 bases between them. The DNA of the CDR3 is TGTGCCAGCAGCTTGTCTAGGGGAAGCACAGATACGCAGTATTTT. This encodes CASSLSRGSTDTQYF.

This sequence joins TRBV3-1 (or the pseudogene TRBV3-2) and TRBJ1-1; no firm D call. The CDR3 extends over 11 amino acids. V lost 6 bases, J lost 1 base, and 3 bases lay in between. Germline CDR1 is LGHDT and CDR2 is YNNKEL (reference sequence). CDR3: CASRRNTEAFF. DNA for the CDR3: TGTGCCAGCAGGAGGAACACTGAAGCTTTCTTT.